Given below is one TCR beta chain in context. This sample is drawn from a study of T-cell reconstitution after alpha-beta-depleted transplantation in children. The length of the CDR3 is 12 residues. Trimming shortened V by 5 bases and J by 15 bases, and 17 bases separated the two germline ends. A library of TCRbeta sequences, prepared with unique molecular identifiers, was generated. TCRdb re-analysed the PCR reads in MiXCR, keeping a single row per CDR3 protein. The sample consists of about 610,000 distinct CDR3 sequences, roughly a tenth of them appearing once. Material: PBMCs from the stem cell graft donor, obtained from the stem cell graft. The TCR was taken from a human donor who donated a stem cell graft to a child with acute myeloid leukemia. The chain couples TRBV12-3 or TRBV12-4 to TRBJ1-5; D might be TRBD1 (5 bases). CDR3: CASSPGWGPSHF. The CDR3 nucleotides read TGTGCCAGCAGTCCAGGATGGGGCCCTTCGCATTTT.